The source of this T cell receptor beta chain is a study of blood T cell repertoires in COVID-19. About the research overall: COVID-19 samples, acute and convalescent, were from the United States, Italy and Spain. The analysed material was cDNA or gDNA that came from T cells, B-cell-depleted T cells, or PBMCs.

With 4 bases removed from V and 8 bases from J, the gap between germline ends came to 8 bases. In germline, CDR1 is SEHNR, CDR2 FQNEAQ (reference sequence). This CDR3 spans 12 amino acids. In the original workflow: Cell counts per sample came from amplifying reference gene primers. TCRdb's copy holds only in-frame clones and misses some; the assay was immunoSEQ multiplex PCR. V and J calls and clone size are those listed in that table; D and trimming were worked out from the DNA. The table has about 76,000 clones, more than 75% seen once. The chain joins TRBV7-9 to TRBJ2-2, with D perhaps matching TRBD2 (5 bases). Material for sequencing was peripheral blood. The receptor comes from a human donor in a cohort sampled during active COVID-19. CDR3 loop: CASSSERGELFF. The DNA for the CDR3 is TGTGCCAGCAGCTCCGAGCGGGGGGAGCTGTTTTTT. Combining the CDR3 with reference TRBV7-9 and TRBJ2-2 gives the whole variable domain DTGVSQNPRHKITKRGQNVTFRCDPISEHNRLYWYRQTLGQGPEFLTYFQNEAQLEKSRLLSDRFSAERPKGSFSTLEIQRTEQGDSAMYLCASSSERGELFFGEGSRLTVL.